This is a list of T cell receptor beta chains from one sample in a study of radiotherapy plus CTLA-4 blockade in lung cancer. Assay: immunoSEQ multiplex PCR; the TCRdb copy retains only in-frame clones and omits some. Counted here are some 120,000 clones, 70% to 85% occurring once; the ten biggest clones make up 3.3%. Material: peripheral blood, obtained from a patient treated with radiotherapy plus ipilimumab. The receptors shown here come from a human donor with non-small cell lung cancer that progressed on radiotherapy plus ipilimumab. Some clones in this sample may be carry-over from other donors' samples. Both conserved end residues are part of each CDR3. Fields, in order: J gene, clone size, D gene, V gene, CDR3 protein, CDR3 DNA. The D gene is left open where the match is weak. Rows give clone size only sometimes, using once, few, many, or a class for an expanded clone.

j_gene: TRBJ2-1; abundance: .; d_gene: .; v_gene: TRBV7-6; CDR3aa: CASSLDEYEQFF; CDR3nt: TGTGCCAGCAGCTTAGATGAGTATGAGCAGTTCTTC
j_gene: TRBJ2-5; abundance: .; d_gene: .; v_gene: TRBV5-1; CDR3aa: CASSPVEGLGETQYF; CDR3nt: TGCGCCAGCAGCCCGGTAGAGGGTTTGGGGGAGACCCAGTACTTC
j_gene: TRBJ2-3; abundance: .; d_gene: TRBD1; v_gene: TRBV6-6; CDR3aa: CASSYGTGGVDTQYF; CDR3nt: TGTGCCAGCAGTTACGGGACAGGGGGCGTGGATACGCAGTATTTT
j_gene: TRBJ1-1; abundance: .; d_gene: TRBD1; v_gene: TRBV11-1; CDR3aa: CASSREQGAEAFF; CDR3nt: TGTGCCAGCAGCCGCGAACAGGGGGCTGAAGCTTTCTTT
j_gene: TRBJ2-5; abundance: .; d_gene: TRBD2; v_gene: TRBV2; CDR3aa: CASSFLAGGFSETQYF; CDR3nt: TGTGCCAGCAGTTTCCTAGCGGGGGGGTTCTCAGAGACCCAGTACTTC
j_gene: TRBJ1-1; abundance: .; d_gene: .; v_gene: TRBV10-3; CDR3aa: CAISESGVANTEAFF; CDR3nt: TGTGCCATCAGTGAGTCGGGAGTAGCCAACACTGAAGCTTTCTTT
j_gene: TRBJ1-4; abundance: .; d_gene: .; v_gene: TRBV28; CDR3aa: CASSRRDEKLFF; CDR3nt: TGTGCCAGCTCCCGGAGGGATGAAAAACTGTTTTTT
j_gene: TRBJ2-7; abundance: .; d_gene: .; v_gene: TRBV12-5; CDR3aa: CASGGSYEQYF; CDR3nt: TGTGCTAGTGGGGGAAGCTACGAGCAGTACTTC
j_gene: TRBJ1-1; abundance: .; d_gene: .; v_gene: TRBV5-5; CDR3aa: CASSFLSEGTEAFF; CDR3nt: TGTGCCAGCAGCTTCTTGTCTGAGGGCACTGAAGCTTTCTTT
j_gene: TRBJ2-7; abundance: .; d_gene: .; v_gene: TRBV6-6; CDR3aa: CASTTGGPYEQYF; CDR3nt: TGTGCCAGCACCACCGGTGGTCCCTACGAGCAGTACTTC
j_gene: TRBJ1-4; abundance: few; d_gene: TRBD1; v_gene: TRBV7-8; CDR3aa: CASNQQGANEKLFF; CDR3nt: TGTGCCAGCAACCAGCAGGGGGCTAATGAAAAACTGTTTTTT
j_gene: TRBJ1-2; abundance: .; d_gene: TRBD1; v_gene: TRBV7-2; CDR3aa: CASSSSPGQGFYGYTF; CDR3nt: TGTGCCAGCAGCTCATCCCCGGGACAGGGCTTCTATGGCTACACCTTC
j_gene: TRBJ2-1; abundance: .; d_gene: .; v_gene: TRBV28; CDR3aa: CASSSAPRGQFF; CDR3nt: TGTGCCAGCAGTTCAGCCCCGAGGGGGCAGTTCTTC
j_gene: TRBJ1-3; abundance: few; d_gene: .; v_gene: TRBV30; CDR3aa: CAWSRASGNTIYF; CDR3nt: TGTGCCTGGAGCAGAGCCTCGGGAAACACCATATATTTT
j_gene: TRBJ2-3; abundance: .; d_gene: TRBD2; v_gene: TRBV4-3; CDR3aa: CASSQRSGGTTDTQYF; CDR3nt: TGCGCCAGCAGCCAACGCTCCGGGGGGACCACAGATACGCAGTATTTT
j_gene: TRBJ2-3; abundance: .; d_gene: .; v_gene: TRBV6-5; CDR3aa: CASRPGQYTDTQYF; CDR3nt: TGTGCCAGCAGACCTGGACAGTACACAGATACGCAGTATTTT
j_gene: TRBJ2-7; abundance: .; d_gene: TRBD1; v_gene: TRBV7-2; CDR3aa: CASGQDAYSYEQYF; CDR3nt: TGTGCCAGCGGACAGGACGCTTACTCCTACGAGCAGTACTTC
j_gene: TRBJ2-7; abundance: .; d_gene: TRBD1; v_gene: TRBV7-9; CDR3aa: CAAGTGTHEQYF; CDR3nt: TGTGCCGCCGGGACAGGGACTCACGAGCAGTACTTC
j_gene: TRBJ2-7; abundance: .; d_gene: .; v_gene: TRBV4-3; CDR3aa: CASSQRYKGDYEQYF; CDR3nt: TGCGCCAGCAGCCAACGATACAAGGGGGACTACGAGCAGTACTTC
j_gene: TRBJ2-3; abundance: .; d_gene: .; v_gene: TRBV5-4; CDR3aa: CASREDTSTDTQYF; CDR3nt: TGTGCCAGCAGAGAGGACACCAGCACAGATACGCAGTATTTT
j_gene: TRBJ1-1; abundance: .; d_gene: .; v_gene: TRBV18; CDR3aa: CASSRDRLNTEAFF; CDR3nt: TGTGCCAGCTCACGTGACAGGCTCAACACTGAAGCTTTCTTT
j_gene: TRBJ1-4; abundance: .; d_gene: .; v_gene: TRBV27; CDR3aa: CASSLRARFNEKLFF; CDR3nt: TGTGCCAGCAGTTTACGGGCACGATTTAATGAAAAACTGTTTTTT
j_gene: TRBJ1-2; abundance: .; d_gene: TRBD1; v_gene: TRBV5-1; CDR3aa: CASSPEGQGVYTF; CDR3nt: TGCGCCAGCAGCCCGGAAGGACAGGGAGTTTACACCTTC
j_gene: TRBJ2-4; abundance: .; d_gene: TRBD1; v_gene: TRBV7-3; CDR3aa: CASSLTPGTGEIQYF; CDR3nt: TGTGCCAGCAGCTTAACCCCAGGGACAGGGGAGATTCAGTACTTC
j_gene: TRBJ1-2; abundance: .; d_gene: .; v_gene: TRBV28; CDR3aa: CASSLSRDGYTF; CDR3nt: TGTGCCAGCAGTTTATCGCGGGATGGCTACACCTTC
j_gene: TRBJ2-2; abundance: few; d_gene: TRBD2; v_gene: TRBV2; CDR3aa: CASSPAGGPLNTGELFF; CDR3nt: TGTGCCAGCAGCCCGGCGGGGGGGCCGCTCAACACCGGGGAGCTGTTTTTT
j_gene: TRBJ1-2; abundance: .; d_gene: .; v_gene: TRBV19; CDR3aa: CASSNGGYYGYTF; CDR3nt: TGTGCCAGTAGTAACGGGGGTTACTATGGCTACACCTTC
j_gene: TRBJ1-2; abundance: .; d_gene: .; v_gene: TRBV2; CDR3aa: CASSVESYGYTF; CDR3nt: TGTGCCAGCAGCGTAGAAAGCTATGGCTACACCTTC